These T cell receptor beta chains were read from a single sample in a study of OX40 agonist ivuxolimab in advanced cancers. TCRdb keeps only in-frame clones here, not all; method: immunoSEQ multiplex PCR. Found here are tens of thousands of clones, around 89% of them singletons; the top ten hold about 1.4%. Here the sequenced sample was CD4+ or CD8+ T cells sorted from blood, taken in a trial of the OX40 agonist ivuxolimab. The origin of the receptors is an adult with an advanced solid tumor such as melanoma, head and neck, liver or kidney cancer. The CDR3 runs from the conserved cysteine through the conserved F or W. The order of the fields is clone size, V gene, D gene, J gene, CDR3 DNA, CDR3 protein. A D gene is named only where the DNA matches it firmly. Clone sizes are given selectively: once, few, many, or a class where the clone is expanded.

clone size: .; V gene: TRBV7-9; D gene: TRBD1; J gene: TRBJ2-5; CDR3 DNA: TGTGCCAGCAGCCCGACCCGATCCGGGACAGCGTTGTACTTC; CDR3 protein: CASSPTRSGTALYF
clone size: .; V gene: TRBV5-1; D gene: .; J gene: TRBJ2-7; CDR3 DNA: TGCGCCAGCACCTTCGAGGTGAGCTCCTACGAGCAGTACTTC; CDR3 protein: CASTFEVSSYEQYF
clone size: few; V gene: TRBV6-5; D gene: .; J gene: TRBJ1-2; CDR3 DNA: TGTGCCAGCACAAACCCTACCGGGACCACGTGGGGCTACACCTTC; CDR3 protein: CASTNPTGTTWGYTF
clone size: once; V gene: TRBV9; D gene: .; J gene: TRBJ2-7; CDR3 DNA: TGTGCCAGCAGCCCAACCGTGGGCACCAGGGAGCAGTACTTC; CDR3 protein: CASSPTVGTREQYF
clone size: .; V gene: TRBV30; D gene: TRBD1; J gene: TRBJ1-1; CDR3 DNA: TGTGCCGGCAGGGGGCGCTTGAACACTGAAGCTTTCTTT; CDR3 protein: CAGRGRLNTEAFF
clone size: .; V gene: TRBV18; D gene: .; J gene: TRBJ2-5; CDR3 DNA: TGTGCCAGCTCACTAACGGTGGAGGAGGAGACCCAGTACTTC; CDR3 protein: CASSLTVEEETQYF
clone size: .; V gene: TRBV5-6; D gene: .; J gene: TRBJ2-2; CDR3 DNA: TGTGCCAGCAGCTTGTATCCATACCAAGGGGAGCTGTTTTTT; CDR3 protein: CASSLYPYQGELFF
clone size: .; V gene: TRBV29-1; D gene: .; J gene: TRBJ2-3; CDR3 DNA: TGCAGCGTTGGAGCAGACACAGATACGCAGTATTTT; CDR3 protein: CSVGADTDTQYF
clone size: .; V gene: TRBV11-3; D gene: .; J gene: TRBJ1-1; CDR3 DNA: TGTGCCAGCAGCCGTCAGATGAACACTGAAGCTTTCTTT; CDR3 protein: CASSRQMNTEAFF
clone size: .; V gene: TRBV11-3; D gene: TRBD1; J gene: TRBJ2-4; CDR3 DNA: TGTGCCAGCAGCCAACAGGGACAGGGGGACATTCAGTACTTC; CDR3 protein: CASSQQGQGDIQYF
clone size: .; V gene: TRBV2; D gene: .; J gene: TRBJ2-7; CDR3 DNA: TGTGCCAGCACTGAGGGGACGAGCTCCTACGAGCAGTACTTC; CDR3 protein: CASTEGTSSYEQYF
clone size: .; V gene: TRBV10-2; D gene: .; J gene: TRBJ1-6; CDR3 DNA: TGCGCCAGCAGCCTTGTCCCCCATAATTCACCCCTCCACTTT; CDR3 protein: CASSLVPHNSPLHF
clone size: .; V gene: TRBV7-3; D gene: TRBD1; J gene: TRBJ1-2; CDR3 DNA: TGTGCCAGCAGCGTGGGACAGGGGGTACCCGGCGGCTACACCTTC; CDR3 protein: CASSVGQGVPGGYTF
clone size: .; V gene: TRBV4-2; D gene: .; J gene: TRBJ2-2; CDR3 DNA: TGTGCCAGCAGCCAAGATCTGGGGCGCCCGGCCACCGGGGAGCTGTTTTTT; CDR3 protein: CASSQDLGRPATGELFF
clone size: .; V gene: TRBV19; D gene: .; J gene: TRBJ2-6; CDR3 DNA: TGTGCCAGTAGTATAGGAGGATCTGGGGCCAACGTCCTGACTTTC; CDR3 protein: CASSIGGSGANVLTF
clone size: .; V gene: TRBV5-4; D gene: .; J gene: TRBJ1-1; CDR3 DNA: TGTGCCAGCAGCCCCCTTTCCCCGGGGGAGAACACTGAAGCTTTCTTT; CDR3 protein: CASSPLSPGENTEAFF
clone size: .; V gene: TRBV30; D gene: .; J gene: TRBJ1-4; CDR3 DNA: TGTGCCTGGAGTGTAAAACCCACCGGGGTGAGGGAAAAACTGTTTTTT; CDR3 protein: CAWSVKPTGVREKLFF
clone size: .; V gene: TRBV27; D gene: .; J gene: TRBJ1-4; CDR3 DNA: TGTGCCAGCACCCCGACAGGTCTCGGGGTGAAAAAACTGTTTTTT; CDR3 protein: CASTPTGLGVKKLFF
clone size: .; V gene: TRBV28; D gene: TRBD1; J gene: TRBJ1-5; CDR3 DNA: TGTGCCAGCAACCTACAGGGGACTCAGCCCCAGCATTTT; CDR3 protein: CASNLQGTQPQHF
clone size: .; V gene: TRBV21-1; D gene: .; J gene: TRBJ1-4; CDR3 DNA: TGTGCCAGCAGCACACCGGACTCTATCGAAAAACTGTTTTTT; CDR3 protein: CASSTPDSIEKLFF
clone size: .; V gene: TRBV28; D gene: .; J gene: TRBJ1-6; CDR3 DNA: TGTGCCAGCAGTTCTCCGACAGGACCAAATTCACCCCTCCACTTT; CDR3 protein: CASSSPTGPNSPLHF
clone size: .; V gene: TRBV2; D gene: .; J gene: TRBJ1-4; CDR3 DNA: TGTGCCAGCAGTACGCAGGGAACTAATGAAAAACTGTTTTTT; CDR3 protein: CASSTQGTNEKLFF
clone size: once; V gene: TRBV6-4; D gene: .; J gene: TRBJ2-7; CDR3 DNA: TGTGCCAGCCCCTCTGATCGCTACGAGCAGTACTTC; CDR3 protein: CASPSDRYEQYF
clone size: .; V gene: TRBV11-2; D gene: TRBD1; J gene: TRBJ2-3; CDR3 DNA: TGTGCCAGCAGCGAGATGGGACAGACCACAGATACGCAGTATTTT; CDR3 protein: CASSEMGQTTDTQYF
clone size: .; V gene: TRBV5-1; D gene: .; J gene: TRBJ2-1; CDR3 DNA: TGCGCCAGCAGTTCGCCCCTAACTAGAGAGCAGTTCTTC; CDR3 protein: CASSSPLTREQFF
clone size: .; V gene: TRBV29-1; D gene: .; J gene: TRBJ2-1; CDR3 DNA: TGCAGCGTTTCCCGGACCGTATATGATGAGCAGTTCTTC; CDR3 protein: CSVSRTVYDEQFF
clone size: .; V gene: TRBV11-3; D gene: .; J gene: TRBJ2-2; CDR3 DNA: TGTGCCAGCAGCCCGGGAGGAACAGGGCCCGGGGAGCTGTTTTTT; CDR3 protein: CASSPGGTGPGELFF
clone size: .; V gene: TRBV7-3; D gene: TRBD1; J gene: TRBJ2-1; CDR3 DNA: TGTGCCAGCAGCCCTCGGACAGGGTACAATGAGCAGTTCTTC; CDR3 protein: CASSPRTGYNEQFF
clone size: .; V gene: TRBV7-9; D gene: .; J gene: TRBJ2-5; CDR3 DNA: TGTGCCAGCAGCTTGAGTGCGGGGATCCAAGAGACCCAGTACTTC; CDR3 protein: CASSLSAGIQETQYF
clone size: .; V gene: TRBV2; D gene: .; J gene: TRBJ2-5; CDR3 DNA: TGTGCCAGCAGTGCGGCTAGGAGGGGGGAGACCCAGTACTTC; CDR3 protein: CASSAARRGETQYF
clone size: .; V gene: TRBV5-4; D gene: TRBD2; J gene: TRBJ2-1; CDR3 DNA: TGTGCCAGCAACCCCGTAGCGGGAGGTGGGAATGAGCAGTTCTTC; CDR3 protein: CASNPVAGGGNEQFF
clone size: .; V gene: TRBV18; D gene: .; J gene: TRBJ1-5; CDR3 DNA: TGTGCCAGCTCACACGGGCCCAATGGGGATCAGCCCCAGCATTTT; CDR3 protein: CASSHGPNGDQPQHF
clone size: .; V gene: TRBV5-4; D gene: .; J gene: TRBJ2-5; CDR3 DNA: TGTGCCAGCAGCTTGATTGGAACGTCCTTAGAGACCCAGTACTTC; CDR3 protein: CASSLIGTSLETQYF
clone size: .; V gene: TRBV7-9; D gene: .; J gene: TRBJ2-7; CDR3 DNA: TGTGCCAGCAGCTTAGAACGGTTAAGCTCAGAGCAGTACTTC; CDR3 protein: CASSLERLSSEQYF
clone size: .; V gene: TRBV18; D gene: .; J gene: TRBJ2-1; CDR3 DNA: TGTGCCAGCTCACCACCGGTCGGGGCTGAGCAGTTCTTC; CDR3 protein: CASSPPVGAEQFF
clone size: few; V gene: TRBV2; D gene: TRBD1; J gene: TRBJ2-2; CDR3 DNA: TGTGCCAGCAGGGTACAGGGGGAGGTCACCGGGGAGCTGTTTTTT; CDR3 protein: CASRVQGEVTGELFF
clone size: .; V gene: TRBV5-1; D gene: TRBD1; J gene: TRBJ2-7; CDR3 DNA: TGCGCCAGCAGCCCGGGACAGGGAGCACACGAGCAGTACTTC; CDR3 protein: CASSPGQGAHEQYF
clone size: .; V gene: TRBV28; D gene: .; J gene: TRBJ2-7; CDR3 DNA: TGTGCCAGAGGGGTTTCCTACGAGCAGTACTTC; CDR3 protein: CARGVSYEQYF
clone size: once; V gene: TRBV9; D gene: .; J gene: TRBJ1-1; CDR3 DNA: TGTGCCAGCAGCCAAAACCGGGACACTGAAGCTTTCTTT; CDR3 protein: CASSQNRDTEAFF
clone size: .; V gene: TRBV10-1; D gene: TRBD2; J gene: TRBJ2-3; CDR3 DNA: TGCGCCAGCAGTTCCGGGACTAGCCCCCATACGCAGTATTTT; CDR3 protein: CASSSGTSPHTQYF
clone size: .; V gene: TRBV5-5; D gene: .; J gene: TRBJ2-7; CDR3 DNA: TGTGCCAGCAGGTCGATTGGCTCCTACGAGCAGTACTTC; CDR3 protein: CASRSIGSYEQYF
clone size: .; V gene: TRBV9; D gene: .; J gene: TRBJ2-2; CDR3 DNA: TGTGCCAGCAGCGTAGGCCGCGTGGTCACCGGGGAGCTGTTTTTT; CDR3 protein: CASSVGRVVTGELFF
clone size: .; V gene: TRBV5-8; D gene: .; J gene: TRBJ2-5; CDR3 DNA: TGTGCCAGCAGCTTGATCTCTCGTGGCAGGAAGGCTCAAGAGACCCAGTACTTC; CDR3 protein: CASSLISRGRKAQETQYF
clone size: once; V gene: TRBV9; D gene: .; J gene: TRBJ1-6; CDR3 DNA: TGTGCCAGCAGCCCAGACCCAGGGGATTCACCCCTCCACTTT; CDR3 protein: CASSPDPGDSPLHF
clone size: .; V gene: TRBV4-2; D gene: .; J gene: TRBJ2-7; CDR3 DNA: TGTGCCAGCAGCCAACAGGGGACGTACGAGCAGTACTTC; CDR3 protein: CASSQQGTYEQYF
clone size: .; V gene: TRBV5-1; D gene: TRBD1; J gene: TRBJ2-7; CDR3 DNA: TGCGCCAGCAGCTTAGGGACAGGGTTAACCTACGAGCAGTACTTC; CDR3 protein: CASSLGTGLTYEQYF
clone size: .; V gene: TRBV5-4; D gene: TRBD1; J gene: TRBJ2-1; CDR3 DNA: TGTGCCAGCAGCTCACCCGACAGGGAGAACAATGAGCAGTTCTTC; CDR3 protein: CASSSPDRENNEQFF
clone size: .; V gene: TRBV7-2; D gene: .; J gene: TRBJ1-5; CDR3 DNA: TGTGCCAGCAGCCCTGGACGGTTTAGCAATCAGCCCCAGCATTTT; CDR3 protein: CASSPGRFSNQPQHF
clone size: .; V gene: TRBV19; D gene: .; J gene: TRBJ2-3; CDR3 DNA: TGTGCCAGTAGTATAGGGGGAATGACAGATACGCAGTATTTT; CDR3 protein: CASSIGGMTDTQYF
clone size: .; V gene: TRBV7-2; D gene: .; J gene: TRBJ1-2; CDR3 DNA: TGTGCCAGCAGCTTAGACGGGACACTGTATGGCTACACCTTC; CDR3 protein: CASSLDGTLYGYTF
clone size: .; V gene: TRBV7-8; D gene: .; J gene: TRBJ1-3; CDR3 DNA: TGTGCCAGCAGCGCGGACGGCAGGGACACCATATATTTT; CDR3 protein: CASSADGRDTIYF
clone size: .; V gene: TRBV5-1; D gene: .; J gene: TRBJ2-1; CDR3 DNA: TGCGCCAGCAGTCTACAGGGACTTGAGCAGTTCTTC; CDR3 protein: CASSLQGLEQFF
clone size: .; V gene: TRBV11-2; D gene: TRBD2; J gene: TRBJ2-7; CDR3 DNA: TGTGCCAGCAGCTTAGGGTCAAGCGGGGGGGACTACGAGCAGTACTTC; CDR3 protein: CASSLGSSGGDYEQYF
clone size: .; V gene: TRBV19; D gene: .; J gene: TRBJ1-1; CDR3 DNA: TGTGCCAGTAGTATGACAGAGTACACTGAAGCTTTCTTT; CDR3 protein: CASSMTEYTEAFF
clone size: .; V gene: TRBV7-9; D gene: .; J gene: TRBJ1-1; CDR3 DNA: TGTGCCAGCAGCTTAGAGGGGGGGACTGAAGCTTTCTTT; CDR3 protein: CASSLEGGTEAFF
clone size: .; V gene: TRBV19; D gene: .; J gene: TRBJ1-2; CDR3 DNA: TGTGCCAGTAGTATAGTATCTAACTATGGCTACACCTTC; CDR3 protein: CASSIVSNYGYTF
clone size: .; V gene: TRBV19; D gene: .; J gene: TRBJ1-5; CDR3 DNA: TGTGCCAGTAGTATTGGGGCAGATTATCAGCCCCAGCATTTT; CDR3 protein: CASSIGADYQPQHF